Only a few counts were recorded for the clone carrying this T cell receptor beta chain. This specimen belongs to a study of blood T cell repertoires in COVID-19. The overall study: The United States, Italy and Spain supplied acute and convalescent COVID-19 samples.

V was pared by 3 bases and J by 0 bases, with 9 bases between. Germline-derived CDR1 and CDR2 are DFQATT and SNEGSKA (reference sequence). The CDR3 has 14 amino acids. As originally analysed: By means of reference gene primer amplification, nucleated cell counts were estimated. Method: immunoSEQ multiplex PCR; TCRdb's copy keeps in-frame clones and lacks some. The DNA gave D and trimming, while V, J and clone size come from that table. The data contain 100,000 to 150,000 clones, roughly 74% of them singletons. The chain combines TRBV20-1 with TRBJ1-5; D call uncertain. Sequencing was done on a sample of peripheral blood. This TCR was recovered from a man aged 55 to 70 with acute or convalescent COVID-19. The CDR3 DNA follows: TGCAGTGCTAGTACAGTAAATAGCAATCAGCCCCAGCATTTT. As protein: CSASTVNSNQPQHF.